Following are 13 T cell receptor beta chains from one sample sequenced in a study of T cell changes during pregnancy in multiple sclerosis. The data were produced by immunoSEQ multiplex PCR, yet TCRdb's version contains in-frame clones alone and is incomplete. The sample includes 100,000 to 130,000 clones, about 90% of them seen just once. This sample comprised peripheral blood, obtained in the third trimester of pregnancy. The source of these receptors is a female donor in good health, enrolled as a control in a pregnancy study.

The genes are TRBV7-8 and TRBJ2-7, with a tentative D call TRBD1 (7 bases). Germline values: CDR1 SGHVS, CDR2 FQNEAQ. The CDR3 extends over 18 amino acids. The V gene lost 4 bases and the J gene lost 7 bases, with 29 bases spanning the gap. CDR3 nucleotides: TGTGCCAGCAGCTCCTGGATGGTTGGAGGGGGCCCAACGGGGGAGCAGTACTTC. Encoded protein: CASSSWMVGGGPTGEQYF.

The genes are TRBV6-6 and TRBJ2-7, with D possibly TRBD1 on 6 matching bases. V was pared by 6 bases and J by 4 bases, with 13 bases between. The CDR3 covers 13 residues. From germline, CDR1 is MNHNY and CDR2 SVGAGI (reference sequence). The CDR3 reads CASRQGEMYEQYF. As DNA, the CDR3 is TGTGCCAGCAGACAGGGAGAAATGTACGAGCAGTACTTC.

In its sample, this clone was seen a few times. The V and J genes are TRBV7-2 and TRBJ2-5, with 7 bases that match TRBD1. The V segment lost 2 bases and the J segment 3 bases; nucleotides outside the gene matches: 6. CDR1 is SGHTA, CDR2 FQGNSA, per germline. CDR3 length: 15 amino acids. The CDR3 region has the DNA TGTGCCAGCAGCTTACGGCCAGGGGGTAAAGAGACCCAGTACTTC. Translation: CASSLRPGGKETQYF.

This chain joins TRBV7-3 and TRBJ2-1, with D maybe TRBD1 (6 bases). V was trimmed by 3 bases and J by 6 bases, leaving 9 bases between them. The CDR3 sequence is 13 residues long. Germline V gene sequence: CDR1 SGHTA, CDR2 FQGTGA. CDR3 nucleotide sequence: TGTGCCAGCAGCTTGGCGACAGGCAATGAGCAGTTCTTC. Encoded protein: CASSLATGNEQFF.

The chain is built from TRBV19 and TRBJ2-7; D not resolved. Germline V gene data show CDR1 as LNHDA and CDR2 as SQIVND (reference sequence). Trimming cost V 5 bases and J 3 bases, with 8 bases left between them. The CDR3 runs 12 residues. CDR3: CASSSLDYEQYF. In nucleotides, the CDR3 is TGTGCCAGTAGTTCTTTAGACTACGAGCAGTACTTC.

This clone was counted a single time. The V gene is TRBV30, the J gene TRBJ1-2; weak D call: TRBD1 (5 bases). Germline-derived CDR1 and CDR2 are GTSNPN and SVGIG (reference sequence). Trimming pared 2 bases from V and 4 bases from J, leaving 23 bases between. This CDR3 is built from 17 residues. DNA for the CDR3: TGTGCCTGGAGTCCACAGGTTGGTGGGGAAAGGATCTATGGCTACACCTTC. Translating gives CAWSPQVGGERIYGYTF.

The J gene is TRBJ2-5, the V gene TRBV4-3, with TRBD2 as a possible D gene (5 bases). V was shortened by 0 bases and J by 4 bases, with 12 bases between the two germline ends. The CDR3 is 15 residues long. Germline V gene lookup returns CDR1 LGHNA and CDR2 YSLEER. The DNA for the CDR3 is TGCGCCAGCAGCCAAGATCTCTCGGGGAGAGAGACCCAGTACTTC. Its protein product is CASSQDLSGRETQYF.

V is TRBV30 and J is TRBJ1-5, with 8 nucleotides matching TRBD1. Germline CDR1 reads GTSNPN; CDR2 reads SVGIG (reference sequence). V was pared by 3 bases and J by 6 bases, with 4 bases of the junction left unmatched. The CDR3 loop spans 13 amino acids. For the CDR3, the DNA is TGTGCCTGGAGCCCGGACAGGGCTCAGCCCCAGCATTTT. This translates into CAWSPDRAQPQHF. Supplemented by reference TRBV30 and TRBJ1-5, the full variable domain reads SQTIHQWPATLVQPVGSPLSLECTVEGTSNPNLYWYRQAAGRGLQLLFYSVGIGQISSEVPQNLSASRPQDRQFILSSKKLLLSDSGFYLCAWSPDRAQPQHFGDGTRLSIL.

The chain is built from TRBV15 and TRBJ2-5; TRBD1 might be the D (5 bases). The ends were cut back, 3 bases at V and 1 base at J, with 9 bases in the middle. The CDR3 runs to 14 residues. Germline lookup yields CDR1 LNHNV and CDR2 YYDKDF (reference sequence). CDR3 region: CATSRTAIQETQYF. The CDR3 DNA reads TGTGCCACCAGCAGGACAGCAATCCAAGAGACCCAGTACTTC. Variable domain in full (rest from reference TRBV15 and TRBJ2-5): DAMVIQNPRYQVTQFGKPVTLSCSQTLNHNVMYWYQQKSSQAPKLLFHYYDKDFNNEADTPDNFQSRRPNTSFCFLDIRSPGLGDTAMYLCATSRTAIQETQYFGPGTRLLVL.

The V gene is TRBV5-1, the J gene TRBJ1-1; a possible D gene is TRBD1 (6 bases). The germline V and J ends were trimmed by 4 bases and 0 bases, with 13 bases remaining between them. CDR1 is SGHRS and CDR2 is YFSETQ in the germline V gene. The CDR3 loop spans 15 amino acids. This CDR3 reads CASSRGDTMNTEAFF. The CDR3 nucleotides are TGCGCCAGCAGCCGGGGGGACACCATGAACACTGAAGCTTTCTTT.

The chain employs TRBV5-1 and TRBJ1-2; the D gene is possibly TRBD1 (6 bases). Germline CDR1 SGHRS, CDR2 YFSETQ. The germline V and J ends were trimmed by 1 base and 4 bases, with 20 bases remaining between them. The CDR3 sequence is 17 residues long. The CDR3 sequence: CASSLHSGKGDTYGYTF. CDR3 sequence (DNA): TGCGCCAGCAGCTTGCATTCAGGGAAGGGGGATACCTATGGCTACACCTTC.

This chain's CDR3 is CASSPGQGIGETQYF. CDR3 DNA: TGTGCCAGCAGCCCGGGACAGGGAATCGGCGAGACCCAGTACTTC. The rearrangement uses TRBV6-1 and TRBJ2-5; 9 bases map to TRBD1. With 6 bases clipped from V and 5 bases from J, the junction kept 10 bases outside the gene matches. CDR3 size: 15 residues. Germline CDR1 MNHNS, CDR2 SASEGT.

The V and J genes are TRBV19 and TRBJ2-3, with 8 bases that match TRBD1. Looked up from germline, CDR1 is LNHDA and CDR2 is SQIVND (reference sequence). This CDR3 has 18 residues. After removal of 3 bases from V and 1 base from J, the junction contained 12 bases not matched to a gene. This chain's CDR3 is CASSIGTGSIRGTDTQYF. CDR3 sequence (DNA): TGTGCCAGTAGTATTGGGACAGGATCGATAAGGGGCACAGATACGCAGTATTTT.